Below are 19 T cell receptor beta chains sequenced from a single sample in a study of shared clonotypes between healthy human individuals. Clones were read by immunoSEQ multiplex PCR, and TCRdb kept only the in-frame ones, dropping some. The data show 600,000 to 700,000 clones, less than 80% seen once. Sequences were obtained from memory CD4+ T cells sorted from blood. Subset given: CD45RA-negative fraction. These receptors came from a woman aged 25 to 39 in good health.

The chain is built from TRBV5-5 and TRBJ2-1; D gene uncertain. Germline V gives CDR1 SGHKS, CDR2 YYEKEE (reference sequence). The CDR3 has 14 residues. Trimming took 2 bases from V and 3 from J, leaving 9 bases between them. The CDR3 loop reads CASSFEQNYNEQFF. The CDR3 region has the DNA TGTGCCAGCAGCTTCGAACAGAACTACAATGAGCAGTTCTTC.

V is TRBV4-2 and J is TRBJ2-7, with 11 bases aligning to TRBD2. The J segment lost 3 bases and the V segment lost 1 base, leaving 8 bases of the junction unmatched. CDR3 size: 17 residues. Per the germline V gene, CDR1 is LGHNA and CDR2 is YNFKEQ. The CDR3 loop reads CASSQVGGGLAGYEQYF. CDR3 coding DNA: TGTGCCAGCAGCCAAGTCGGTGGAGGACTAGCGGGCTACGAGCAGTACTTC.

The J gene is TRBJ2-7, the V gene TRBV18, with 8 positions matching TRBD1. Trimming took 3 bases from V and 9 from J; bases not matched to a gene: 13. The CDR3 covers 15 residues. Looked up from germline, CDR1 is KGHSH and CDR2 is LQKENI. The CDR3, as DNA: TGTGCCAGCTCACCGGTCGGGACAGGAAGTCTCTGGCAGTACTTC. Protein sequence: CASSPVGTGSLWQYF.

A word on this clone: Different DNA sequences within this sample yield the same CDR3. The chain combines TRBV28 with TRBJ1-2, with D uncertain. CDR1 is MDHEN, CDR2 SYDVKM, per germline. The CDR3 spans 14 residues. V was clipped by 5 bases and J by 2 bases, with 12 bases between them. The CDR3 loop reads CASSLSQGNYGYTF. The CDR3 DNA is TGTGCCAGCAGTCTGAGTCAAGGGAACTATGGCTACACCTTC.

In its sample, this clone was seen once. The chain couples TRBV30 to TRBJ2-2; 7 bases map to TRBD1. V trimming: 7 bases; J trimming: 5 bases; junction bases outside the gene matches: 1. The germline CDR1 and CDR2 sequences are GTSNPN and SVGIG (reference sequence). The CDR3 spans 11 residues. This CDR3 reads CALQGTGELFF. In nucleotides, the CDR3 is TGTGCCTTACAGGGGACCGGGGAGCTGTTTTTT.

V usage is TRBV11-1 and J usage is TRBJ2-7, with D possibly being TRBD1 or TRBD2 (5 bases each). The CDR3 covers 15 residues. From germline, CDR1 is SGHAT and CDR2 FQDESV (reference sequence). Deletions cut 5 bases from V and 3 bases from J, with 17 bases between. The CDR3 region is CASSVDQGPYYEQYF. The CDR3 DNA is TGTGCCAGCAGCGTTGATCAGGGACCCTACTACGAGCAGTACTTC.

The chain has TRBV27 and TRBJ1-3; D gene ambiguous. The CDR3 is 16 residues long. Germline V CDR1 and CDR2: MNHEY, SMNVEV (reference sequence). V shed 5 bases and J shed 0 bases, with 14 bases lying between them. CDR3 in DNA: TGTGCCAGCAGTAGCTTAGCCGGCATCTCTGGAAACACCATATATTTT. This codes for CASSSLAGISGNTIYF.

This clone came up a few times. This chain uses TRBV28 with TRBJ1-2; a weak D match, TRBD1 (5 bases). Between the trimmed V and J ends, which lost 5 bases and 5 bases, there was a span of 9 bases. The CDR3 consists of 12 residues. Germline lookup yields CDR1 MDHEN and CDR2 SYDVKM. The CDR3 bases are TGTGCCAGCAGTCCAGGGTTTTATGGCTACACCTTC. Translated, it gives CASSPGFYGYTF.

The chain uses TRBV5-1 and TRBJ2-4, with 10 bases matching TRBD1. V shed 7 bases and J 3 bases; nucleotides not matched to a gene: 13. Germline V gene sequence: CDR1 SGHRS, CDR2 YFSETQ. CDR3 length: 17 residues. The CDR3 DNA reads TGCGCCAGCGGACCGGGACAGGGGTTTGAGGACAAAAACATTCAGTACTTC. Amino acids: CASGPGQGFEDKNIQYF. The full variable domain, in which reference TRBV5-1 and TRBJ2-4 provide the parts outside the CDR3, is KAGVTQTPRYLIKTRGQQVTLSCSPISGHRSVSWYQQTPGQGLQFLFEYFSETQRNKGNFPGRFSGRQFSNSRSEMNVSTLELGDSALYLCASGPGQGFEDKNIQYFGAGTRLSVL.

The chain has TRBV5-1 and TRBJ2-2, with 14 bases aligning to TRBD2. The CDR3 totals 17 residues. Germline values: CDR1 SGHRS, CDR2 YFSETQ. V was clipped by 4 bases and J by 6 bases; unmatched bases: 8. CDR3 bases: TGCGCCAGCAGCCTTGGGACTAGCGGGAGTAGGTCCGGGGAGCTGTTTTTT. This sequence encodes CASSLGTSGSRSGELFF.

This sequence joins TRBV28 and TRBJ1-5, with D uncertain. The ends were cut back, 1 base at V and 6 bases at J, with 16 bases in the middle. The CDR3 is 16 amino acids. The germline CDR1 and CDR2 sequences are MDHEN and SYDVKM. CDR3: CASSLSSTVWSQPQHF. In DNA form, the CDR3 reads TGTGCCAGCAGTTTATCCTCGACCGTTTGGAGTCAGCCCCAGCATTTT.

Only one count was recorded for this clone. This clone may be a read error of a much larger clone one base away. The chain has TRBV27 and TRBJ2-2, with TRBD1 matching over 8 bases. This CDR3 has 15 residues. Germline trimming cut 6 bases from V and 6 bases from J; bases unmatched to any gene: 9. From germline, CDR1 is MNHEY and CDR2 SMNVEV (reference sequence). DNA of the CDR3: TGTGCCAGCAGCCCCGGACAGGGACTGCCCGGGGAGCTGTTTTTT. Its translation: CASSPGQGLPGELFF.

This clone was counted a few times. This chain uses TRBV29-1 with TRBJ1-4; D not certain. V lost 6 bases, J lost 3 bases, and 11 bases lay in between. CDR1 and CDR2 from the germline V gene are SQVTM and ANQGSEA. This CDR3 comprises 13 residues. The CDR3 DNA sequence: TGCAGCGTATACGAGGTGTCTAATGAAAAACTGTTTTTT. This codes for CSVYEVSNEKLFF.

CDR3: CASEGGADGYTF. The CDR3 nucleotides are TGTGCCAGCGAGGGAGGTGCAGATGGCTACACCTTC. This rearrangement joins TRBV7-9 to TRBJ1-2; D is unclear. The CDR3 is 12 residues long. CDR1 SEHNR and CDR2 FQNEAQ come from the germline V gene (reference sequence). Trimming stripped 8 bases from V and 6 bases from J, with 13 bases between.

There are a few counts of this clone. CDR3 protein: CASQHEKLFF. In DNA, the CDR3 is TGTGCCAGTCAACATGAAAAACTGTTTTTT. The V and J genes are TRBV28 and TRBJ1-4; no definite D call. Between the trimmed V and J ends, which lost 9 bases and 6 bases, there was a span of 5 bases. Germline lookup yields CDR1 MDHEN and CDR2 SYDVKM. This CDR3 is built from 10 residues.

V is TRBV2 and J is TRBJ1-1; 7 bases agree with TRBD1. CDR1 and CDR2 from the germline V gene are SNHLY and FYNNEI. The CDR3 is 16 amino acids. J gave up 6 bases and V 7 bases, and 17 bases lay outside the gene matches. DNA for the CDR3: TGTGCCAGCACCACATACCCACAGGCAGGGGGGTCTGAAGCTTTCTTT. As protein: CASTTYPQAGGSEAFF.

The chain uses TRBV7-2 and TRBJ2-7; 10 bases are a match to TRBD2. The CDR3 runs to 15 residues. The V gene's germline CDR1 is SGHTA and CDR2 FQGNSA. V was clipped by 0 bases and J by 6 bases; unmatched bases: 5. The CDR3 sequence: CASSLAGSGRLEQYF. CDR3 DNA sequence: TGTGCCAGCAGCTTAGCGGGTAGCGGGAGGCTCGAGCAGTACTTC.

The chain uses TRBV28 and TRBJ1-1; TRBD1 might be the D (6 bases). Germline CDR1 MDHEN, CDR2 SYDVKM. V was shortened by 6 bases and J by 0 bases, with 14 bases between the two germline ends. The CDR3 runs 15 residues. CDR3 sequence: CASSSPGTLNTEAFF. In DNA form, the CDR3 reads TGTGCCAGCAGCTCCCCCGGGACACTGAACACTGAAGCTTTCTTT.

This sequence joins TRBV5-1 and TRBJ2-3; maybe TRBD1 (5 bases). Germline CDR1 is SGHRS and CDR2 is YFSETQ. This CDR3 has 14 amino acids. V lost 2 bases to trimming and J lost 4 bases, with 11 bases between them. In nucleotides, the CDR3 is TGCGCCAGCAGCTTTCAGGGTATCGCAGATACGCAGTATTTT. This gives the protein CASSFQGIADTQYF.